This passage covers 25 T cell receptor beta chains from one sample sequenced in a study of T cell responses to AZD1222 COVID-19 vaccine. Generated by immunoSEQ multiplex PCR, the TCRdb table keeps only in-frame clones and is missing some. Of 95,000 to 150,000 clones in the sample, 75% to 95% were seen once. The sequenced sample was peripheral blood, obtained 28 days after the second dose of the MenACWY control vaccine. Every receptor here comes from an adult who received the MenACWY meningococcal vaccine as a control.

The gene calls are TRBV6-6 and TRBJ2-7; the match to TRBD2 covers 11 bases. V shed 0 bases and J 6 bases; nucleotides not matched to a gene: 4. Germline V lookup: CDR1 MNHNY, CDR2 SVGAGI (reference sequence). The CDR3 length is 15 residues. The CDR3, as DNA: TGTGCCAGCAGTTACTCTAGCGGGGGGGCGGGCGAGCAGTACGTC. Translation: CASSYSSGGAGEQYV.

The CDR3 protein is CASSLDRASADTQYF. The CDR3 DNA reads TGTGCCAGCAGTTTAGACAGGGCCTCGGCAGATACGCAGTATTTT. The chain is built from TRBV27 and TRBJ2-3, with 7 bases fitting TRBD1. Germline V gene data show CDR1 as MNHEY and CDR2 as SMNVEV (reference sequence). With 2 bases clipped from V and 4 bases from J, the junction kept 6 bases outside the gene matches. CDR3 length equals 15 residues.

The chain recombines TRBV19 with TRBJ1-2, with a tentative D call TRBD1 (6 bases). Trimming cost V 4 bases and J 3 bases, with 9 bases left between them. In germline, CDR1 is LNHDA, CDR2 SQIVND (reference sequence). The CDR3 is made up of 13 amino acids. The CDR3 here is CASSRDRYYGYTF. CDR3 nucleotides: TGTGCCAGTAGTAGAGACAGGTACTATGGCTACACCTTC.

The chain is built from TRBV7-2 and TRBJ1-5, with D possibly being TRBD1 (5 bases). V was cut by 5 bases and J by 0 bases, with 8 bases left in between. CDR1 and CDR2 (germline): SGHTA, FQGNSA. This CDR3 is 14 amino acids long. This CDR3 reads CASSPDNSNQPQHF. In DNA, the CDR3 is TGTGCCAGCAGCCCGGACAATAGCAATCAGCCCCAGCATTTT.

This sequence joins TRBV11-2 and TRBJ1-1; 8 bases line up with TRBD1. Germline CDR1 reads SGHAT; CDR2 reads FQNNGV. V lost 5 bases and J lost 5; bases outside the gene matches: 7. There are 14 residues in the CDR3. The chain's CDR3 is CASSPDRGATEAFF. In DNA form, the CDR3 reads TGTGCCAGCAGCCCAGACAGGGGAGCGACTGAAGCTTTCTTT.

The V call is TRBV4-1, the J call TRBJ2-3; 8 bases are shared with TRBD1. V was clipped by 4 bases and J by 1 base; unmatched bases: 7. CDR1 and CDR2 from the germline V gene are MGHRA and YSYEKL. The CDR3 sequence is 16 residues long. DNA of the CDR3: TGCGCCAGCAGCCGCGACAGGGGTTTCGGCACAGATACGCAGTATTTT. Its translation: CASSRDRGFGTDTQYF.

CDR3 amino acids: CASSEVVTDTQYF. CDR3 sequence (DNA): TGCGCCAGCAGTGAAGTGGTCACAGATACGCAGTATTTT. The chain couples TRBV10-1 to TRBJ2-3; D gene unclear. V was clipped by 3 bases and J by 2 bases, with 6 bases between them. From germline, CDR1 is WNHNN and CDR2 SYGVQD (reference sequence). This CDR3 has 13 residues.

The chain combines TRBV7-2 with TRBJ1-1, with 7 bases that match TRBD1. Trimming took 1 base from V and 5 from J; bases not matched to a gene: 13. The CDR3 contains 17 residues. Germline V gene lookup returns CDR1 SGHTA and CDR2 FQGNSA. CDR3 DNA sequence: TGTGCCAGCAGCTTAGAGAGACAGGGTTTAGTAGGGACTGAAGCTTTCTTT. Translated: CASSLERQGLVGTEAFF.

The rearrangement links TRBV4-1 to TRBJ2-1; D may be TRBD1 (6 bases). The CDR3 loop spans 18 amino acids. Germline V CDR1 and CDR2: MGHRA, YSYEKL. Trimming removed 2 bases from V and 4 bases from J, with 21 bases in between. The CDR3: CASSQRDERDTVYNEQFF. CDR3 DNA sequence: TGCGCCAGCAGCCAAAGGGACGAACGGGACACGGTTTACAATGAGCAGTTCTTC.

The chain combines TRBV9 with TRBJ2-5, with 9 nucleotides matching TRBD2. This CDR3 has 16 amino acids. Germline assignment: CDR1 SGDLS and CDR2 YYNGEE. V gave up 0 bases and J gave up 1 base; unmatched junction bases: 4. The CDR3 DNA sequence: TGTGCCAGCAGCGTAGCGTCTAGCGGGGTCCAAGAGACCCAGTACTTC. It is translated as CASSVASSGVQETQYF.

This sequence joins TRBV7-2 and TRBJ2-2; D gene unclear. The V gene lost 0 bases and the J gene lost 5 bases, with 7 bases spanning the gap. From germline, CDR1 is SGHTA and CDR2 FQGNSA. There are 14 residues in the CDR3. CDR3 sequence reads: CASSLAGDTGELFF. The CDR3 region has the DNA TGTGCCAGCAGCTTAGCAGGAGATACCGGGGAGCTGTTTTTT.

The gene calls are TRBV6-1 and TRBJ1-6; 7 bases are a match to TRBD1. The ends lost 4 bases at V and 7 bases at J; junction bases unmatched: 10. The CDR3 extends over 16 amino acids. Germline V gene data show CDR1 as MNHNS and CDR2 as SASEGT. The CDR3 nucleotides are TGTGCCAGCAGTGCTGACAGGGCACTACTCAATTCACCCCTCCACTTT. This translates into CASSADRALLNSPLHF.

V usage is TRBV27 and J usage is TRBJ1-1, with D possibly matching TRBD1 (6 bases). Germline CDR1 MNHEY, CDR2 SMNVEV (reference sequence). The CDR3 runs to 15 residues. Trimming pared 6 bases from V and 0 bases from J, leaving 14 bases between. CDR3 sequence (DNA): TGTGCCAGCAGCCACTTAGGGGGGCTGAACACTGAAGCTTTCTTT. It codes for CASSHLGGLNTEAFF.

This sequence joins TRBV7-9 and TRBJ2-5; TRBD1 agrees at 7 bases. CDR1 SEHNR and CDR2 FQNEAQ come from the germline V gene (reference sequence). With 2 bases clipped from V and 1 base from J, the junction kept 10 bases outside the gene matches. The CDR3 has 17 amino acids. CDR3: CASSLILGQVSQETQYF. CDR3 nucleotides: TGTGCCAGCAGCTTAATCCTCGGACAGGTTAGCCAAGAGACCCAGTACTTC.

V usage is TRBV3-1 (or the pseudogene TRBV3-2) and J usage is TRBJ2-7; 11 bases are a match to TRBD2. Trimming removed 4 bases from V and 2 bases from J; junction bases left unmatched: 4. This CDR3 is built from 15 residues. Germline CDR1 LGHDT, CDR2 YNNKEL (reference sequence). DNA of the CDR3: TGTGCCAGCAGCCCGGGACTAGCGGCAACCTACGAGCAGTACTTC. This codes for CASSPGLAATYEQYF.

This clone turned up a few times. The chain links TRBV6-1 to TRBJ1-5, with D possibly TRBD1 on 5 matching bases. Germline V gene sequence: CDR1 MNHNS, CDR2 SASEGT. Trimming removed 3 bases from V and 7 bases from J, with 13 bases in between. The CDR3 loop spans 14 amino acids. The chain's CDR3 is CASSEEGTWQPQHF. The CDR3 bases are TGTGCCAGCAGTGAGGAAGGGACCTGGCAGCCCCAGCATTTT.

The chain joins TRBV6-5 to TRBJ2-3, with TRBD1 matching over 10 bases. The trim removed 8 bases at V and 8 bases at J, leaving 7 bases unmatched. This CDR3 region has 13 residues. Per the germline V gene, CDR1 is MNHEY and CDR2 is SVGAGI. The CDR3 DNA reads TGTGCCAGCCCCCGGGACAGGGGCGGTACGCAGTATTTT. Amino acid sequence: CASPRDRGGTQYF.

The genes are TRBV9 and TRBJ2-1, with 7 bases identical to TRBD2. The CDR3 is 15 residues long. V was pared by 2 bases and J by 0 bases, with 2 bases of the junction left unmatched. Germline loops: CDR1 SGDLS, CDR2 YYNGEE. The CDR3 spells CASSVAGASYNEQFF. DNA for the CDR3: TGTGCCAGCAGCGTCGCGGGAGCCTCCTACAATGAGCAGTTCTTC.

CDR3 amino acids: CASSLNRGRGDEQFF. Written as DNA, the CDR3 is TGTGCCAGCAGCTTGAATAGGGGGCGTGGGGATGAGCAGTTCTTC. The chain couples TRBV5-6 to TRBJ2-1; 7 positions agree with TRBD1. The junction had 9 bases not matched to a gene; V was cut back by 1 base and J by 8 bases. Germline CDR1 SGHDT, CDR2 YYEEEE. The CDR3 has 15 residues.

The chain recombines TRBV20-1 with TRBJ2-7; no clear D. Germline lookup yields CDR1 DFQATT and CDR2 SNEGSKA (reference sequence). The CDR3 spans 11 residues. Trimming pared 3 bases from V and 4 bases from J, leaving 7 bases between. CDR3 bases: TGCAGTGCTAGGGGGATTTACGAGCAGTACTTC. Protein: CSARGIYEQYF.

The genes are TRBV5-4 and TRBJ1-2; D gene ambiguous. The ends were cut back, 0 bases at V and 4 bases at J, with 7 bases in the middle. The CDR3 runs to 13 residues. Looked up from germline, CDR1 is SGHNT and CDR2 is YYREEE (reference sequence). The DNA of the CDR3 is TGTGCCAGCAGCTTGGCCCCGAGCTATGGCTACACCTTC. Residues: CASSLAPSYGYTF.

The chain recombines TRBV6-4 with TRBJ1-4; 9 positions agree with TRBD1. CDR1 is MRHNA and CDR2 is SNTAGT in the germline V gene. V was pared by 6 bases and J by 6 bases, with 5 bases of the junction left unmatched. This CDR3 region has 14 residues. The CDR3 reads CASSVTGGDEKLFF. The CDR3, as DNA: TGTGCCAGCAGCGTGACAGGGGGAGATGAAAAACTGTTTTTT.

The CDR3 region has the DNA TGTGCCAGCAGGACCCTGACAGGGGCCTACGAGCAGTACTTC. Translated, it gives CASRTLTGAYEQYF. The rearrangement uses TRBV6-5 and TRBJ2-7, with 8 bases identical to TRBD1. CDR3 length: 14 residues. V shed 6 bases, J shed 2 bases, and the junction held 6 bases outside the gene matches. In germline, CDR1 is MNHEY, CDR2 SVGAGI.

The chain has TRBV24-1 and TRBJ2-1; 7 nucleotides line up with TRBD2. V shed 4 bases, J shed 8 bases, and the junction held 7 bases outside the gene matches. CDR3 length: 14 amino acids. Germline-derived CDR1 and CDR2 are KGHDR and SFDVKD. Written as DNA, the CDR3 is TGTGCCACCAGTGACCCGGGACTAAGACATGAGCAGTTCTTC. It yields the protein CATSDPGLRHEQFF.

The chain uses TRBV5-4 and TRBJ2-5; 7 bases are shared with TRBD2. Germline V gene lookup returns CDR1 SGHNT and CDR2 YYREEE (reference sequence). The CDR3 spans 15 residues. The V and J ends lost 0 bases and 2 bases, in that order; junction bases with no gene match: 4. The CDR3 is CASSLAPGGQETQYF. The CDR3 DNA reads as TGTGCCAGCAGCTTGGCCCCCGGGGGGCAAGAGACCCAGTACTTC.